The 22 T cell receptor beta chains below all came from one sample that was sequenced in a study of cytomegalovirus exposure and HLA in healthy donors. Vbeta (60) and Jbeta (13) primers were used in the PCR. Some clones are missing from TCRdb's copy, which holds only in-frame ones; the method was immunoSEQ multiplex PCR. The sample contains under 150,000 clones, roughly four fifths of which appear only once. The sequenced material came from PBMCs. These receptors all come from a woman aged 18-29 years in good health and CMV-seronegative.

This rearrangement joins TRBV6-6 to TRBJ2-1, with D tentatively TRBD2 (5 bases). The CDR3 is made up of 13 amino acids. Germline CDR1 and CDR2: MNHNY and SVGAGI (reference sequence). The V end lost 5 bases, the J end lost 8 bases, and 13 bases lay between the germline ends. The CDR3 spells CASSGQNGDEQFF. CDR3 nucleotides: TGTGCCAGCAGTGGTCAGAACGGGGATGAGCAGTTCTTC.

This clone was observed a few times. DNA for the CDR3: TGCGCCAGCAGCTTTAAGGGGGGGGAGACCCAGTACTTC. Translation: CASSFKGGETQYF. The chain carries TRBV5-1 and TRBJ2-5, with D perhaps matching TRBD2 (7 bases). CDR3 size: 13 residues. Germline lookup yields CDR1 SGHRS and CDR2 YFSETQ. V was pared by 2 bases and J by 5 bases, with 10 bases between. The complete variable domain, with remaining parts taken from reference TRBV5-1 and TRBJ2-5, reads KAGVTQTPRYLIKTRGQQVTLSCSPISGHRSVSWYQQTPGQGLQFLFEYFSETQRNKGNFPGRFSGRQFSNSRSEMNVSTLELGDSALYLCASSFKGGETQYFGPGTRLLVL.

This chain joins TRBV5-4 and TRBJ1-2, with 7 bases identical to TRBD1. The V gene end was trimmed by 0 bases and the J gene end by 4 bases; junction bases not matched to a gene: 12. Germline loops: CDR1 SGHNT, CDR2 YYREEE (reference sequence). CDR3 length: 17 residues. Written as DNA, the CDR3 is TGTGCCAGCAGCTTGGGACAGGGTGATAGTGCGGGCTATGGCTACACCTTC. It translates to CASSLGQGDSAGYGYTF.

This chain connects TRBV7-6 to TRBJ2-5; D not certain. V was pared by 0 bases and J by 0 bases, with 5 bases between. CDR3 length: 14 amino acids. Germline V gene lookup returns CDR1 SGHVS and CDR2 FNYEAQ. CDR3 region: CASSLAADQETQYF. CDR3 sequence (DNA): TGTGCCAGCAGCTTAGCGGCAGACCAAGAGACCCAGTACTTC.

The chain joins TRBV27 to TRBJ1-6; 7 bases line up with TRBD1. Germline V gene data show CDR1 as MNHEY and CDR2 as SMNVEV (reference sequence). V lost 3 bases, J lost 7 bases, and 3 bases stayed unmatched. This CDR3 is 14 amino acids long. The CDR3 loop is CASSFLDRNSPLHF. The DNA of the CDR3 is TGTGCCAGCAGTTTCTTGGACAGGAATTCACCCCTCCACTTT.

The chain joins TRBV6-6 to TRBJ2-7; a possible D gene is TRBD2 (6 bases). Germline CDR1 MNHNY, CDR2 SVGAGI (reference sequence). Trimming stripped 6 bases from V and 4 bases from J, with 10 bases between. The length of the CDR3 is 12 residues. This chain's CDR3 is CASSPGSYEQYF. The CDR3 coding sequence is TGTGCCAGCAGCCCCGGGAGTTACGAGCAGTACTTC.

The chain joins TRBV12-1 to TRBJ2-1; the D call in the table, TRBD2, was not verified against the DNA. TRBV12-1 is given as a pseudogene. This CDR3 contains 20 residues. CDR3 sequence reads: CASSPIIAGLAGVTYNEQFF. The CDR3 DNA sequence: TGTGCCAGCAGCCCCATTATTGCGGGACTAGCGGGGGTTACGTACAATGAGCAGTTCTTC.

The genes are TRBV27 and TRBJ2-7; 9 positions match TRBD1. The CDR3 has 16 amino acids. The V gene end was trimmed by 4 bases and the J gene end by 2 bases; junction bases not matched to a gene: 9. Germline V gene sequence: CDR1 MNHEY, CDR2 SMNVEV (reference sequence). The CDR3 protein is CASSWLRRDRAYEQYF. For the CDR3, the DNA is TGTGCCAGCAGTTGGCTTAGACGGGACAGGGCCTACGAGCAGTACTTC.

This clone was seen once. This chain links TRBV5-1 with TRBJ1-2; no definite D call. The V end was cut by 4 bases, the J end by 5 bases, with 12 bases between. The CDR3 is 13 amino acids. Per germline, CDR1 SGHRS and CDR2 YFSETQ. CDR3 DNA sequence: TGCGCCAGCAGCCTACTAGACATGTATGGCTACACCTTC. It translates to CASSLLDMYGYTF.

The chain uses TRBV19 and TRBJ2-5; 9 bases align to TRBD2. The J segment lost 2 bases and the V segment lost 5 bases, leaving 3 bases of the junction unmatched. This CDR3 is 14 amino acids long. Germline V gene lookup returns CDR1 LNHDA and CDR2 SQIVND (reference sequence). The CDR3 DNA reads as TGTGCCAGTAGTGCGGGACTAGCTCAAGAGACCCAGTACTTC. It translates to CASSAGLAQETQYF.

The chain's CDR3 is CASSSGTANYGYTF. In DNA, the CDR3 is TGTGCCAGCAGTTCCGGGACAGCTAACTATGGCTACACCTTC. The V and J genes are TRBV6-6 and TRBJ1-2; 7 bases agree with TRBD1. Germline CDR1 is MNHNY and CDR2 is SVGAGI (reference sequence). CDR3 length equals 14 residues. The J segment lost 0 bases and the V segment lost 4 bases, leaving 2 bases of the junction unmatched.

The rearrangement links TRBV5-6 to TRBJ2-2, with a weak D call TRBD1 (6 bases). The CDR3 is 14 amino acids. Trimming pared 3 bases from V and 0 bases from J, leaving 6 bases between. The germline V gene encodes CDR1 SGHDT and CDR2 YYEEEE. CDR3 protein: CASSWTANTGELFF. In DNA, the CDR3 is TGTGCCAGCAGCTGGACAGCGAACACCGGGGAGCTGTTTTTT.

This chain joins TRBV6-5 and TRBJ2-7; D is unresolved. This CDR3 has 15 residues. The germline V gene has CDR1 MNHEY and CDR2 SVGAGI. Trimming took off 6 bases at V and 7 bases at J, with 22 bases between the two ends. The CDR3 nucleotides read TGTGCCAGCAGCAGAAGAAGTGGAGTTTCGAGTGAGCAGTACTTC. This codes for CASSRRSGVSSEQYF.

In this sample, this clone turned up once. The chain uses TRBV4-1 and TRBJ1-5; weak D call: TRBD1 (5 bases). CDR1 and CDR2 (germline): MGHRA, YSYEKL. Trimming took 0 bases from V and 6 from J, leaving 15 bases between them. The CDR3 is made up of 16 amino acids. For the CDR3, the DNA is TGCGCCAGCAGCCAAGAGGTCCGCAGGGATGGTCAGCCCCAGCATTTT. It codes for CASSQEVRRDGQPQHF.

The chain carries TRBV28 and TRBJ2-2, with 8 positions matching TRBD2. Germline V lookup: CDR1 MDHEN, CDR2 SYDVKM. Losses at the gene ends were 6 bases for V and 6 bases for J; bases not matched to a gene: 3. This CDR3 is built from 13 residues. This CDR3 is CASRGLVPGELFF. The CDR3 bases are TGTGCCAGCAGGGGACTAGTTCCCGGGGAGCTGTTTTTT.

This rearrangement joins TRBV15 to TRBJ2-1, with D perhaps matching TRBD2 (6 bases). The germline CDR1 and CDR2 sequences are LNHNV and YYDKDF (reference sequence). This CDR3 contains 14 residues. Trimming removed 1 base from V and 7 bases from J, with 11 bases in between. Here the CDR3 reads CATSRGRAGNEQFF. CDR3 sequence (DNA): TGTGCCACCAGCAGAGGACGGGCGGGAAATGAGCAGTTCTTC.

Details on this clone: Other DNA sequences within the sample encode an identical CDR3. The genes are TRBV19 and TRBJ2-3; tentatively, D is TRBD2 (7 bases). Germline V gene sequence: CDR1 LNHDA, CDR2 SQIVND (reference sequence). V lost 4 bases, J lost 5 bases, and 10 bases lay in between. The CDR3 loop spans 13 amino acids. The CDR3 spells CASSSGGVDTQYF. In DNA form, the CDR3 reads TGTGCCAGTAGTAGCGGGGGCGTAGATACGCAGTATTTT.

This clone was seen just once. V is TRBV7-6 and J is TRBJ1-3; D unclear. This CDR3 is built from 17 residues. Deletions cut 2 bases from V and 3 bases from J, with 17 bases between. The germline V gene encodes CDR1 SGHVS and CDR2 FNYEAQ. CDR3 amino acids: CASSLLDARRDGNTIYF. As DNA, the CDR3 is TGTGCCAGCAGCTTACTGGATGCACGGAGGGATGGAAACACCATATATTTT.

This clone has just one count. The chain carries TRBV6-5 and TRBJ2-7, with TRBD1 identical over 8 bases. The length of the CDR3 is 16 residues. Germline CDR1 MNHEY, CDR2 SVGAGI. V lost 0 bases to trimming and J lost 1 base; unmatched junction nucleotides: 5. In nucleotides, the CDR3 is TGTGCCAGCAGTTACTCGTGGACAGGGTTTTCCTACGAGCAGTACTTC. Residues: CASSYSWTGFSYEQYF.

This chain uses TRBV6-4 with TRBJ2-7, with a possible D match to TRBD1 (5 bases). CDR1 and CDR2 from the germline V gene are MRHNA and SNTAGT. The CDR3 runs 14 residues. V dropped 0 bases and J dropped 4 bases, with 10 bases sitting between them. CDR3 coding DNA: TGTGCCAGCAGTGACTCTAACAGGCCTTACGAGCAGTACTTC. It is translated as CASSDSNRPYEQYF.

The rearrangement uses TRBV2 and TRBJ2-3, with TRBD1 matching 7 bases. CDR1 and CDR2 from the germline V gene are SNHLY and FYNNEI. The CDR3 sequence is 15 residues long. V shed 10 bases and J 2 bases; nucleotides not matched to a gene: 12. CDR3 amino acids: CAITSGTANTDTQYF. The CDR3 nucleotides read TGTGCCATCACATCCGGGACAGCGAACACAGATACGCAGTATTTT.

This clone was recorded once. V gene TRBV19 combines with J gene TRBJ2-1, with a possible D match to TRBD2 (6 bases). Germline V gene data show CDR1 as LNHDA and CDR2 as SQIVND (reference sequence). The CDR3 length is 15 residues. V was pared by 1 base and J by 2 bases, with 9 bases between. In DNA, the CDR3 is TGTGCCAGTAGTATAGGCGAGCGGGCCTACAATGAGCAGTTCTTC. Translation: CASSIGERAYNEQFF.